A selection of T cell receptor beta chains follows, all from one sample in a study of T-cell memory formation after mild COVID-19. TCRdb fed the 5' RACE reads into MiXCR, producing one record per CDR3 protein. Here the sample spans 400,000 to 550,000 distinct CDR3 sequences, roughly 25% being singletons. Sequenced material: PBMCs or a T cell subset sorted from them (not recorded which). These receptors were collected from an adult woman who had mild COVID-19 (a few samples of this study predate the infection). Cell type and time point are not known. CDR3s include the opening cysteine and the closing phenylalanine or tryptophan. A D gene is named only where the DNA matches it firmly. Clone size is not always given. Where it is, it says once, few, many or a class for expanded clones.

d_call	v_call	j_call	clone_size	cdr3_nt	cdr3_aa
.	TRBV7-2	TRBJ1-2	.	TGTGCCAGCAGCTTACGTACGGGGCCCGAGGGCGGCTACACCTTC	CASSLRTGPEGGYTF
TRBD2	TRBV20-1	TRBJ2-3	.	TGCAGTGCTAGAGTCGGACCAGGGAAGAGAGGACTAGCGGCTAGCACAGATACGCAGTATTTT	CSARVGPGKRGLAASTDTQYF
TRBD1	TRBV2	TRBJ2-7	many	TGTGCCAGCAGCTTAGGGCAGGGGGCGAACTACGAGCAGTACTTC	CASSLGQGANYEQYF
TRBD1	TRBV5-6	TRBJ1-5	few	TGTGCCAGCAGCTCGAGGGGGACAGGCAATCAGCCCCAGCATTTT	CASSSRGTGNQPQHF
TRBD1	TRBV7-8	TRBJ1-1	few	TGTGCCAGCAGCGTTTCCGGGACAGCTAACACTGAAGCTTTCTTT	CASSVSGTANTEAFF
.	TRBV12-3/TRBV12-4	TRBJ1-4	.	TGTGCCAGCAGTTCTGCTGAAAAACTGTTTTTT	CASSSAEKLFF
.	TRBV29-1	TRBJ1-1	few	TGCAGCGTATTACCGGGGGGGGGCGAAGCTTTCTTT	CSVLPGGGEAFF
.	TRBV6-6	TRBJ2-7	.	TGTGCCAGCAGTCAGCCGGGGGAGCAGTACTTC	CASSQPGEQYF
.	TRBV4-3	TRBJ2-7	.	TGCGCCAGCAGCCAAGATAGGATGGTTTACGAGCAGTACTTC	CASSQDRMVYEQYF
.	TRBV7-9	TRBJ2-5	few	TGTGCCAGCAGCTCTTTACTCCAAGAGACCCAGTACTTC	CASSSLLQETQYF
.	TRBV12-3/TRBV12-4	TRBJ1-1	few	TGTGCCAGCAGGCGCCCAAGGAACACTGAAGCTTTCTTT	CASRRPRNTEAFF
.	TRBV7-8	TRBJ2-1	.	TGTGCCAGCAGTAAAGGGGCCCACCGGGTGGTTGAGCAGTTCTTC	CASSKGAHRVVEQFF
.	TRBV30	TRBJ2-7	.	TGTGCCTGGAAGGCAGACTACGAGCAGTACTTC	CAWKADYEQYF
.	TRBV24-1	TRBJ2-4	few	TGTGCCACCAGTGACAACGGACACGCCAAAAACATTCAGTACTTC	CATSDNGHAKNIQYF
.	TRBV7-9	TRBJ2-2	few	TGTGCCAGCAGCTTAGTCGGGAGTTACACCGGGGAGCTGTTTTTT	CASSLVGSYTGELFF
.	TRBV7-6	TRBJ1-5	few	TGTGCCAGCAGCTTAAACCTTCGTCAGCCCCAGCATTTT	CASSLNLRQPQHF
.	TRBV20-1	TRBJ2-7	.	TGCAGTGCTAGTCTCCGGGCGTCCTACGAGCAGTACTTC	CSASLRASYEQYF
TRBD1	TRBV5-5	TRBJ1-2	.	TGTGCCAGCAGCAACCCGGGACAGGACTATGGCTACACCTTC	CASSNPGQDYGYTF
.	TRBV5-1	TRBJ1-4	few	TGCGCCAGCAGCTCGGGAATCTCGAATGAAAAACTGTTTTTT	CASSSGISNEKLFF
.	TRBV2	TRBJ2-4	few	TGTGCCAGCAGCTCGACAATTACCAAAAACATTCAGTACTTC	CASSSTITKNIQYF
TRBD2	TRBV6-6	TRBJ2-2	many	TGTGCCAGCACCGCCCAAGCCGGACTAGCGGGGGGTTCGAACACCGGGGAGCTGTTTTTT	CASTAQAGLAGGSNTGELFF
TRBD1	TRBV18	TRBJ2-1	few	TGTGCCAGCTCACGAAGACAGGGAAAAGGTGAGCAGTTCTTC	CASSRRQGKGEQFF
.	TRBV7-3	TRBJ2-1	few	TGTGCCAGCAGCTTAGGGGACGGTTATGAGCAGTTCTTC	CASSLGDGYEQFF
TRBD1	TRBV4-1	TRBJ1-2	.	TGCGCCAGCAGCCAAGATTCTGGACAGGGCAAACTCTATGGCTACACCTTC	CASSQDSGQGKLYGYTF
TRBD2	TRBV12-3/TRBV12-4	TRBJ2-1	few	TGTGCCAGCAGCCTGCAGAGTGGCGGGGGGGACAATGAGCAGTTCTTC	CASSLQSGGGDNEQFF
.	TRBV15	TRBJ2-7	.	TGTGCCACCTCCCCGATTGTAGAAGGGAGGTACGAGCAGTACTTC	CATSPIVEGRYEQYF
.	TRBV2	TRBJ2-3	.	TGTGCCAGCAGTGAAATGCTAGGCGCGCAGTATTTT	CASSEMLGAQYF
.	TRBV5-5	TRBJ2-7	.	TGTGCCAGCAGCTTGGCGGCAGGTCATTCCTACGAGCAGTACTTC	CASSLAAGHSYEQYF
TRBD2	TRBV5-6	TRBJ2-2	.	TGTGCCAGCAGCTTGACTAGCGTGTCCGGGGAGCTGTTTTTT	CASSLTSVSGELFF
.	TRBV6-5	TRBJ2-7	few	TGTGCCAGCAGTTCGATGGTAAACGAGCAGTACTTC	CASSSMVNEQYF
TRBD2	TRBV5-1	TRBJ2-7	many	TGCGCCAGCAGCTCTATCCTGGGACTAGCGGTCCACGAGCAGTACTTC	CASSSILGLAVHEQYF
.	TRBV7-2	TRBJ2-3	.	TGTGCCAGCAGCTTAGCGGCGGGGACACGTGGTACTGCGCAGTATTTT	CASSLAAGTRGTAQYF
TRBD1	TRBV6-5	TRBJ2-2	.	TGTGCCAGCAGTTACTCGAGAGGGGGCGTCGGGGAGCTGTTTTTT	CASSYSRGGVGELFF
.	TRBV24-1	TRBJ1-5	once	TGTGCCACCAGTGAGTTTTCCCTGGGGCCCCAGCATTTT	CATSEFSLGPQHF
TRBD2	TRBV7-8	TRBJ2-1	.	TGTGCCAGCAGCTTAGGTCGAGCGGGGGCTTCATATGAGCAGTTCTTC	CASSLGRAGASYEQFF
TRBD2	TRBV7-2	TRBJ2-3	few	TGTGCCAGCAGCACCTCCGGGGGGGATACGCAGTATTTT	CASSTSGGDTQYF
.	TRBV24-1	TRBJ2-3	.	TGTGCCACCAGTAACAGGGCAGCAGATACGCAGTATTTT	CATSNRAADTQYF
TRBD2	TRBV12-3/TRBV12-4	TRBJ2-1	.	TGTGCCAGCAGTCCCTCCCAACTAGCGGGAGGGCTTGTCAATGAGCAGTTCTTC	CASSPSQLAGGLVNEQFF
.	TRBV24-1	TRBJ1-2	few	TGTGCCACCAGTGACTCGACGGGGAACTATGGCTACACCTTC	CATSDSTGNYGYTF
TRBD2	TRBV7-2	TRBJ2-1	.	TGTGCCAGCAGCGCCGGGACTAGCAACGATGAGCAGTTCTTC	CASSAGTSNDEQFF
TRBD2	TRBV29-1	TRBJ2-7	.	TGCAGCGACTCTAGCGGGGGCGGGTACGAGCAGTACTTC	CSDSSGGGYEQYF
.	TRBV5-5	TRBJ1-2	few	TGTGCCAGCAGCTCCCTCGATCACGGTGGTGGCTACACCTTC	CASSSLDHGGGYTF
.	TRBV6-5	TRBJ2-7	few	TGTGCCAGCAGGCAGGGCGACGAGCAGTACTTC	CASRQGDEQYF
TRBD1	TRBV29-1	TRBJ1-2	few	TGCAGCGTTGCCGGGACAGGGTCCCGGGGCTACACCTTC	CSVAGTGSRGYTF
TRBD2	TRBV24-1	TRBJ2-2	few	TGTGCCACCAGTGATGCCTGGAGAGCGGGGGACACCGGGGAGCTGTTTTTT	CATSDAWRAGDTGELFF
.	TRBV3-1	TRBJ2-7	.	TGTGCCAGCAGCCGAGGAGAAGGTGAGCAGTACTTC	CASSRGEGEQYF
.	TRBV12-3/TRBV12-4	TRBJ2-1	few	TGTGCCAGCACCCCTCGACTCGGTGAGCAGTTCTTC	CASTPRLGEQFF
.	TRBV7-3	TRBJ2-1	few	TGTGCCAGCAGCACCTCCAAGGAGGTCAATGAGCAGTTCTTC	CASSTSKEVNEQFF
.	TRBV20-1	TRBJ2-7	.	TGCAGTGCTAGGTCCGGGACGATCTACGAGCAGTACTTC	CSARSGTIYEQYF
.	TRBV4-1	TRBJ2-3	.	TGCGCCAGCAGCCTCTTGACAGCGAGCGCAGATACGCAGTATTTT	CASSLLTASADTQYF
.	TRBV4-3	TRBJ2-1	few	TGCGCCAGCAGCCGAAGAAACCTGACCCTCCGCCGGGCCTACAATGAGCAGTTCTTC	CASSRRNLTLRRAYNEQFF
.	TRBV11-3	TRBJ2-5	.	TGTGCCAGCAGCTCCGGGACGTTACCTCAAGAGACCCAGTACTTC	CASSSGTLPQETQYF
.	TRBV14	TRBJ2-3	.	TGTGCCAGCAGCCAAGTTGCCCGCGCCCCTCAGGACTACTACACAGATACGCAGTATTTT	CASSQVARAPQDYYTDTQYF